This TCR beta chain was sequenced in a study of shared T cell receptors in the human thymus. The protocol was immunoSEQ multiplex PCR, while the TCRdb copy is restricted to in-frame clones and leaves out a portion. The sample holds around 68,000 clones; over 90% are singletons and the top ten take less than 0.04%. The V and J ends lost 1 base and 0 bases respectively, with 12 bases between them. CDR1 SQVTM and CDR2 ANQGSEA come from the germline V gene. This CDR3 contains 15 residues. What was sequenced was thymocytes. This TCR derives from a human donor. V and J are TRBV29-1 and TRBJ1-1, with unresolved D. The CDR3 region is CSVEVGKALNTEAFF. The CDR3 coding sequence is TGCAGCGTTGAAGTAGGTAAGGCGTTGAACACTGAAGCTTTCTTT.